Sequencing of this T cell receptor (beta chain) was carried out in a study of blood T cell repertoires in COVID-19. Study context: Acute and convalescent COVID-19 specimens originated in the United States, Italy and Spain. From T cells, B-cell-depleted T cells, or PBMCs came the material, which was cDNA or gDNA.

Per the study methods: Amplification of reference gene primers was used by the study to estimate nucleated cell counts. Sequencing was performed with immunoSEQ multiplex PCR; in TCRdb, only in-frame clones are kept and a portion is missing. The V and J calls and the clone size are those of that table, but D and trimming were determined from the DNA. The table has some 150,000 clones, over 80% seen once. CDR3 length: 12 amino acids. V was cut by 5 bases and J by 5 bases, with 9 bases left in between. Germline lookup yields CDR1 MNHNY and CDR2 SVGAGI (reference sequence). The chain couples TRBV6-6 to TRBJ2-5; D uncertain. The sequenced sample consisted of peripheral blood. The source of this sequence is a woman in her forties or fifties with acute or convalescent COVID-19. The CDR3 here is CASSDYSETQYF. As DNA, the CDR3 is TGTGCCAGCAGTGATTATAGCGAGACCCAGTACTTC.